This is a list of T cell receptor beta chains from one sample in a study of T cell repertoires in cytomegalovirus infection. TCRdb re-derived calls from the reads in MiXCR, one entry per CDR3 protein. The repertoire includes some 800,000 distinct CDR3 sequences, approximately 32% of them detected once, and around 12% sits in the top ten. For these TCRs, the target antigens are not known. This specimen consisted of cultured CD8+ T cells from PBMCs, obtained from culture after CMV antigen stimulation. These receptors were obtained from a human donor in good health (CMV status not recorded). Some clones in this sample may be carry-over from other donors' samples. Each CDR3 is given with its conserved first and last residue. The D gene is left open where the match is weak. The size field is filled for only some rows; it gives once, few, many or a size class.

D	size	V	J	DNA	CDR3
TRBD1	NA	TRBV4-3	TRBJ2-3	TGCGCCAGCAGCCAAGCCCCCGACAGGGGGAATGCAGATACGCAGTATTTT	CASSQAPDRGNADTQYF
NA	many	TRBV7-2	TRBJ1-1	TGTGCCAGCAGCTTACATCGAAGTGGAGGGGACACTGAAGCTTTCTTT	CASSLHRSGGDTEAFF
NA	NA	TRBV5-6	TRBJ2-3	TGTGCCAGCAGCCTAGTCAGTAACGGCGATACGCAGTATTTT	CASSLVSNGDTQYF
NA	few	TRBV7-4	TRBJ1-2	TGTGCCAGCAGCTTAGTGGATGAGGGATACTATGGCTACACCTTC	CASSLVDEGYYGYTF
NA	NA	TRBV6-6	TRBJ1-3	TGTGCCAGCAGTTACTCCAGGGTTGGAAACACCATATATTTT	CASSYSRVGNTIYF
TRBD1	NA	TRBV5-3	TRBJ2-5	TGTGCCAGCAGTTCTGGACAGGAGCAAGAGACCCAGTACTTC	CASSSGQEQETQYF
NA	many	TRBV12-3/TRBV12-4	TRBJ2-1	TGTGCCAGCAGAGATACAGGGAACTCCTACAATGAGCAGTTCTTC	CASRDTGNSYNEQFF
TRBD1	few	TRBV4-3	TRBJ2-7	TGCGCCAGCAGCCAAGTAGCAGGACAGGGAGCCTACGAGCAGTACTTC	CASSQVAGQGAYEQYF
TRBD1	NA	TRBV4-3	TRBJ2-1	TGCGCCAGCAGCCCGAGGTGGGACAGGAACAATGAGCAGTTCTTC	CASSPRWDRNNEQFF
TRBD2	many	TRBV7-2	TRBJ2-7	TGTGCCAGCAGCTTAGTGCGGGGGGGCTACGAGCAGTACTTC	CASSLVRGGYEQYF
NA	many	TRBV7-2	TRBJ2-3	TGTGCCAGCAGCTGGGACTCCAGGGTTGCGGATACGCAGTATTTT	CASSWDSRVADTQYF
NA	NA	TRBV7-6	TRBJ1-1	TGTGCCAGCAGCTCCCCCGATTGGGTTAGCACTGAAGCTTTCTTT	CASSSPDWVSTEAFF
NA	many	TRBV7-8	TRBJ2-2	TGTGCCAGCAGCTCCAGGACCGCCGACACCGGGGAGCTGTTTTTT	CASSSRTADTGELFF
TRBD1	NA	TRBV15	TRBJ1-5	TGTGCCACCACCTCGGACAGGGGGCAGGGAAAGCCCCAGCATTTT	CATTSDRGQGKPQHF
NA	many	TRBV7-8	TRBJ2-2	TGTGCCAGCAGCCTCGGGGAGACCAACACCGGGGAGCTGTTTTTT	CASSLGETNTGELFF
NA	few	TRBV10-2	TRBJ2-7	TGCGCCAGCAGGATAGGTTCTTACGAGCAGTACTTC	CASRIGSYEQYF
NA	few	TRBV12-3/TRBV12-4	TRBJ1-6	TGTGCCAGCAGTTTGGAGGTCGGCGAACTATCACCCCTCCACTTT	CASSLEVGELSPLHF
TRBD1	few	TRBV19	TRBJ1-5	TGTGCCAGTAGTATGTTGGAACAGGGGATACAGCCCCAGCATTTT	CASSMLEQGIQPQHF
NA	few	TRBV7-8	TRBJ1-3	TGTGCCAGCAGCTTAGCTCTTTCCGGGACGGGAAACACCATATATTTT	CASSLALSGTGNTIYF
TRBD1	NA	TRBV6-5	TRBJ2-6	TGTGCCAGCAGTTACGGCCTGGACAGGGTGGTCGGGGCCAACGTCCTGACTTTC	CASSYGLDRVVGANVLTF
TRBD1	once	TRBV7-9	TRBJ2-5	TGTGCCAGCAGCTTTGATGACAGGGCTGTCGTAGAGACCCAGTACTTC	CASSFDDRAVVETQYF
NA	many	TRBV11-1	TRBJ2-1	TGTGCCAGCAGCTTCCATCCAGGGAGCTACAATGAGCAGTTCTTC	CASSFHPGSYNEQFF
NA	NA	TRBV6-5	TRBJ1-1	TGTGCCAGCAGTTACTCGAGTATTGGGGGGAACACTGAAGCTTTCTTT	CASSYSSIGGNTEAFF
NA	many	TRBV12-3/TRBV12-4	TRBJ2-3	TGTGCCAGCAGCCCCTGGGGAGATACGCAGTATTTT	CASSPWGDTQYF
NA	NA	TRBV7-3	TRBJ2-3	TGTGCCAGCAGCACAAGGGCTTTTAGGAGCACAGATACGCAGTATTTT	CASSTRAFRSTDTQYF
TRBD2	many	TRBV7-6	TRBJ2-1	TGTGCCAGCAGCTTAAACCCTACTAGCGGGGGTCGGGATGAGCAGTTCTTC	CASSLNPTSGGRDEQFF
NA	once	TRBV7-9	TRBJ2-3	TGTGCCAGCAGCGACGGGATTAGGGGCCGTGTCACAGATACGCAGTATTTT	CASSDGIRGRVTDTQYF
NA	NA	TRBV6-1	TRBJ2-7	TGTGCCAGCAGTGAACAAGTCAGGGGAGGCGAGCAGTACTTC	CASSEQVRGGEQYF
NA	NA	TRBV24-1	TRBJ2-1	TGTGCCACCAGTGATGTAGCGGACAATGAGCAGTTCTTC	CATSDVADNEQFF
NA	many	TRBV7-2	TRBJ1-2	TGTGCCAGCAGCTTAGAATATACTAACTATGGCTACACCTTC	CASSLEYTNYGYTF
NA	few	TRBV27	TRBJ1-2	TGTGCCAGCAGTTTAACCGGGACACACTTTTATACGGAAGGCTACACCTTC	CASSLTGTHFYTEGYTF
TRBD1	NA	TRBV7-9	TRBJ1-4	TGTGCCAGCAGATTGGGTGGAACAGGGGAAGAAAAACTGTTTTTT	CASRLGGTGEEKLFF
NA	NA	TRBV6-6	TRBJ2-5	TGTGCCAGCAGTGGTGGGCTTTTGTACCAAGAGACCCAGTACTTC	CASSGGLLYQETQYF
NA	NA	TRBV20-1	TRBJ1-6	TGCAGTGCTAGGCCGAGGGGATCCTTTTCACCCCTCCACTTT	CSARPRGSFSPLHF
NA	many	TRBV7-6	TRBJ1-1	TGTGCCAGCAGCCAGGAGCTGAACACTGAAGCTTTCTTT	CASSQELNTEAFF
TRBD2	many	TRBV11-2	TRBJ2-1	TGTGCCAGCAGCCGGCGGGGGGAAAGCTCCTACAATGAGCAGTTCTTC	CASSRRGESSYNEQFF
TRBD1	few	TRBV4-1	TRBJ1-4	TGCGCCAGCAGCCACGGACAGGGGGCATTTGAAAAACTGTTTTTT	CASSHGQGAFEKLFF
TRBD1	few	TRBV12-3/TRBV12-4	TRBJ1-2	TGTGCCAGCAGAGCGCTGGGGACAGGGTACGATGGCTACACCTTC	CASRALGTGYDGYTF
TRBD1	NA	TRBV3-1	TRBJ1-3	TGTGCCAGCAGCCGCACAGGGGGAAGAAACACCATATATTTT	CASSRTGGRNTIYF
NA	few	TRBV19	TRBJ2-5	TGTGCCAGTCGTCGTCGGGGAGGCGTGAATCAAGAGACCCAGTACTTC	CASRRRGGVNQETQYF
NA	NA	TRBV7-9	TRBJ2-6	TGTGCCAGCAGCTTATTCGCAGGCCTCTCTGGGGCCAACGTCCTGACTTTC	CASSLFAGLSGANVLTF
NA	NA	TRBV7-6	TRBJ2-7	TGTGCCAGCAGCTTAGGAGGCAGAGACGAGCAGTACTTC	CASSLGGRDEQYF
NA	NA	TRBV6-2/TRBV6-3	TRBJ2-5	TGTGCCAGCAATATCGGGACCCCCCGTGAGACCCAGTACTTC	CASNIGTPRETQYF
TRBD2	NA	TRBV6-8	TRBJ2-3	TGTGCCACCCTTAGCGGGGTAAAGACAGATACGCAGTATTTT	CATLSGVKTDTQYF
TRBD1	NA	TRBV3-1	TRBJ1-4	TGTGCCAGTTCCGGACAGGGAGGGACTAATGAAAAACTGTTTTTT	CASSGQGGTNEKLFF
NA	few	TRBV11-1	TRBJ2-1	TGTGCCAGCAGCCCTCAGGGGAGAGGCCCTACCTACAATGAGCAGTTCTTC	CASSPQGRGPTYNEQFF
NA	NA	TRBV6-6	TRBJ1-5	TGTGCCAGCATTGACAGGTTGAGCAATCAGCCCCAGCATTTT	CASIDRLSNQPQHF
TRBD1	once	TRBV6-1	TRBJ2-3	TGTGCCAGCAGCAGATATTTGCTCCCGGGACAGGGGATAGATATGCAGTATTTT	CASSRYLLPGQGIDMQYF
NA	NA	TRBV6-2/TRBV6-3	TRBJ1-2	TGTGCCAGCAGTCAAATTCAAATCTATGGCTACACCTTC	CASSQIQIYGYTF
TRBD1	few	TRBV5-1	TRBJ1-1	TGCGCCAGCAGCAAGACAGGGTACGCTGAAGCTTTCTTT	CASSKTGYAEAFF
NA	NA	TRBV12-3/TRBV12-4	TRBJ1-5	TGTGCCAGCAGTGTCGATTGGGGCAATCAGCCCCAGCATTTT	CASSVDWGNQPQHF
NA	few	TRBV12-3/TRBV12-4	TRBJ2-5	TGTGCCAGCAGTTTACTAGAAGAGACCCAGTACTTC	CASSLLEETQYF